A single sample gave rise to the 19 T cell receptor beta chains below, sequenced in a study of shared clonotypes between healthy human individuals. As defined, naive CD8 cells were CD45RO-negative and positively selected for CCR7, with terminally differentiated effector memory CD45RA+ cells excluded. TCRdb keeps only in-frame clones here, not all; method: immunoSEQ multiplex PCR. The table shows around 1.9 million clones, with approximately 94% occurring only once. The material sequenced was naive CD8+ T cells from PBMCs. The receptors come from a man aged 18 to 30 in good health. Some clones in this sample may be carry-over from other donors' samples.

This CDR3 reads CASSYGSGGAYEQYF. CDR3 coding DNA: TGTGCCAGCAGCTACGGCTCGGGAGGAGCGTACGAGCAGTACTTC. V gene TRBV11-2 combines with J gene TRBJ2-7; TRBD2 matches at 7 bases. Germline CDR1 and CDR2: SGHAT and FQNNGV. The CDR3 consists of 15 residues. V trimming: 4 bases; J trimming: 4 bases; junction bases outside the gene matches: 10.

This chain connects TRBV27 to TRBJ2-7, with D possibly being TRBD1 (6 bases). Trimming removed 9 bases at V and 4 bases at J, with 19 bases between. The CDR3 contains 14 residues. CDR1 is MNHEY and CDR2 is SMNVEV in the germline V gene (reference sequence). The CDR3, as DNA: TGTGCCAGTTCGGGACATTGGTCTTTGTACGAGCAGTACTTC. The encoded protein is CASSGHWSLYEQYF.

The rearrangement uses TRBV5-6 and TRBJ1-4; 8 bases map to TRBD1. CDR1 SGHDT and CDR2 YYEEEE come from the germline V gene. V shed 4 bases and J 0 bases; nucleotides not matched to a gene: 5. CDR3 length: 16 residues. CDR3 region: CASSPGQGATNEKLFF. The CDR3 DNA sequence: TGTGCCAGCAGCCCCGGACAGGGAGCAACTAATGAAAAACTGTTTTTT.

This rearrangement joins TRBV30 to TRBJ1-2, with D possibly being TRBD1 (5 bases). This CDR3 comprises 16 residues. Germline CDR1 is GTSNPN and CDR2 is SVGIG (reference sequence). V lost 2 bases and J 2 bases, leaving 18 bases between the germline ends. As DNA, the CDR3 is TGTGCCTGGAGTCCGGGACCGATCCCGGTAAACTATGGCTACACCTTC. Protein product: CAWSPGPIPVNYGYTF.

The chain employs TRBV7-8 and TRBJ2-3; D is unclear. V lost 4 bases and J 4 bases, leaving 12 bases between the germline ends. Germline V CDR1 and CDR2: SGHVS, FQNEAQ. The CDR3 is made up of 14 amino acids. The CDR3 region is CASSSPLSSDTQYF. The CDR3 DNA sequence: TGTGCCAGCAGCTCGCCGCTTTCATCAGATACGCAGTATTTT.

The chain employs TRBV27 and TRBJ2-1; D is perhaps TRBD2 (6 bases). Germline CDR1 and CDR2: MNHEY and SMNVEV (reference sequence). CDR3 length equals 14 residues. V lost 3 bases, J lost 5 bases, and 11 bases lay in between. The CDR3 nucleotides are TGTGCCAGCAGTTTCGGGACTCGTAACAATGAGCAGTTCTTC. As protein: CASSFGTRNNEQFF.

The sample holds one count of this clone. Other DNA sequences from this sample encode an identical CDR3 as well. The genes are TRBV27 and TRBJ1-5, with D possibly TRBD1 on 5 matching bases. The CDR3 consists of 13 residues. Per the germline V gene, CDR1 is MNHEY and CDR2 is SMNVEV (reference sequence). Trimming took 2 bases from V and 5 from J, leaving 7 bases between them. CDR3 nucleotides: TGTGCCAGCAGTTTAGAGGGACATCAGCCCCAGCATTTT. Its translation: CASSLEGHQPQHF.

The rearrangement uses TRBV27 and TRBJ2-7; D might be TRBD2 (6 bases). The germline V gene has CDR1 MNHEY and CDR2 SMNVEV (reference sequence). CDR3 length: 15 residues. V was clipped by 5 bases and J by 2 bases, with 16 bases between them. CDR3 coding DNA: TGTGCCAGCAGTGTCGCGGGACCATTGCCCTACGAGCAGTACTTC. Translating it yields CASSVAGPLPYEQYF.

The CDR3 protein is CASSFAHSYEQYF. CDR3 DNA sequence: TGTGCCAGCAGTTTTGCCCACTCCTACGAGCAGTACTTC. The rearrangement links TRBV27 to TRBJ2-7, with D unresolved. V lost 3 bases and J lost 0, with 6 bases in between. The CDR3 contains 13 residues. Germline CDR1 and CDR2: MNHEY and SMNVEV (reference sequence).

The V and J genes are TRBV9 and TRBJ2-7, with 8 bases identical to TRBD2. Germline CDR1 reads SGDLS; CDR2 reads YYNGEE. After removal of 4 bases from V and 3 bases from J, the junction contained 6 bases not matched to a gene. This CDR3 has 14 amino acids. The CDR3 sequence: CASSFAGTSYEQYF. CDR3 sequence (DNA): TGTGCCAGCAGCTTTGCCGGGACTAGCTACGAGCAGTACTTC.

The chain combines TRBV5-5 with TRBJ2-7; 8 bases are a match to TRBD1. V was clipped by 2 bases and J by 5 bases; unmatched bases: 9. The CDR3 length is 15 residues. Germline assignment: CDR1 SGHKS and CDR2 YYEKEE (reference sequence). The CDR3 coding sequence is TGTGCCAGCAGCTTAACCGACAGGGGCGTCCACGAGCAGTACTTC. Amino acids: CASSLTDRGVHEQYF.

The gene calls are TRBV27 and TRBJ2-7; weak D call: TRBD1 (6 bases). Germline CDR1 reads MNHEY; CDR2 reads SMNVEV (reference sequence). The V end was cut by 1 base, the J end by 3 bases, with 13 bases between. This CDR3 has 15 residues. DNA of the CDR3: TGTGCCAGCAGTTTATTTTCCGGACAGAACTACGAGCAGTACTTC. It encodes CASSLFSGQNYEQYF.

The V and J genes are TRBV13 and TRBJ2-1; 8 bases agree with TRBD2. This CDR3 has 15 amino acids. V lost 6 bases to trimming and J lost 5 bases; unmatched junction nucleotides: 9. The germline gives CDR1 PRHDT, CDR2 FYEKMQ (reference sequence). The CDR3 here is CASSWGTRIHNEQFF. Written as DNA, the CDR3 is TGTGCCAGCAGTTGGGGGACTAGAATCCACAATGAGCAGTTCTTC.

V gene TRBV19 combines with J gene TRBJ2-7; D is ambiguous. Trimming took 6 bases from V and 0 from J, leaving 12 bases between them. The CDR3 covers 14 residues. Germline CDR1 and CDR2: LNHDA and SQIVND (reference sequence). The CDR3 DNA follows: TGTGCCAGTAGAAAAAAGGCGGACTCCTACGAGCAGTACTTC. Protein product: CASRKKADSYEQYF. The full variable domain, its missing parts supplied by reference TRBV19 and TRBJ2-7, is DGGITQSPKYLFRKEGQNVTLSCEQNLNHDAMYWYRQDPGQGLRLIYYSQIVNDFQKGDIAEGYSVSREKKESFPLTVTSAQKNPTAFYLCASRKKADSYEQYFGPGTRLTVT.

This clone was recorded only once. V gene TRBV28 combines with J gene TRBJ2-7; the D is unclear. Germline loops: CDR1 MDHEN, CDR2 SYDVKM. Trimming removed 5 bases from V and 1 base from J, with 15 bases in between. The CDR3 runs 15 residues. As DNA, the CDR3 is TGTGCCAGCAGTCCCCTCGACACACTTTCCTACGAGCAGTACTTC. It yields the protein CASSPLDTLSYEQYF.

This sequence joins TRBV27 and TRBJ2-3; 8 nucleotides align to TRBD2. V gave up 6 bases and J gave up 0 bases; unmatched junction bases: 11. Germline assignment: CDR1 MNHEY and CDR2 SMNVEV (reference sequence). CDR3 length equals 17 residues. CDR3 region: CASSPTRGRTSTDTQYF. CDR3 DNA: TGTGCCAGCAGCCCCACGCGCGGGAGGACGAGCACAGATACGCAGTATTTT.

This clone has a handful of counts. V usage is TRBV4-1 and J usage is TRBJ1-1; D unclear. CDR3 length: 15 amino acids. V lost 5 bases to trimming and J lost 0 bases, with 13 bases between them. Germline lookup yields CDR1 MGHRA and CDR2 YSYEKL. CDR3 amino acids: CASSYDMALNTEAFF. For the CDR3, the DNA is TGCGCCAGCAGCTATGATATGGCCTTGAACACTGAAGCTTTCTTT.

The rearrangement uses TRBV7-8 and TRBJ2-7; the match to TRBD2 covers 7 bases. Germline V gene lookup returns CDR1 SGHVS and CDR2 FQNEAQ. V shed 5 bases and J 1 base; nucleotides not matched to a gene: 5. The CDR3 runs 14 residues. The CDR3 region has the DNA TGTGCCAGCAGCCCGCCGGGAGGATCCTACGAGCAGTACTTC. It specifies CASSPPGGSYEQYF.

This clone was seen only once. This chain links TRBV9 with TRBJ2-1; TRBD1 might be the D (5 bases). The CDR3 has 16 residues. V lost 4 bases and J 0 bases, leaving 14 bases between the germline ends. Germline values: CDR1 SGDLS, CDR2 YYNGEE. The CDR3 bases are TGTGCCAGCAGCATCAGGGTGGCTAGCTCCTACAATGAGCAGTTCTTC. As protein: CASSIRVASSYNEQFF. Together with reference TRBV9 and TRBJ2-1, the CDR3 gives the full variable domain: DSGVTQTPKHLITATGQRVTLRCSPRSGDLSVYWYQQSLDQGLQFLIQYYNGEERAKGNILERFSAQQFPDLHSELNLSSLELGDSALYFCASSIRVASSYNEQFFGPGTRLTVL.